This entry describes one TCR beta chain. The data were taken from a study of blood T cell repertoires in COVID-19. Study-level information: Samples came from the United States, Italy and Spain, spanning acute and convalescent COVID-19. PBMCs, B-cell-depleted T cells, or T cells provided the cDNA or gDNA that made up the material.

In the original processing: Amplification with reference gene primers provided the estimates of nucleated cell counts. Generated by immunoSEQ multiplex PCR, the TCRdb table keeps only in-frame clones and is missing some. That table furnishes V, J and clone size, whereas the DNA furnished D and trimming. Of a few hundred thousand clones detected, around 85% appear once; the ten largest clones hold 9.5% to 12%. The source material was peripheral blood. The TCR comes from a woman in her sixties or seventies with acute or convalescent COVID-19.

This CDR3 reads CASSLEGGGIYEQYF. The CDR3 DNA follows: TGTGCCAGCAGTTTAGAGGGAGGAGGGATATACGAGCAGTACTTC. The chain links TRBV28 to TRBJ2-7; weak D call: TRBD2 (6 bases). CDR3 size: 15 residues. The V gene lost 2 bases and the J gene lost 4 bases, with 15 bases spanning the gap. Germline V CDR1 and CDR2: MDHEN, SYDVKM.